What follows are 32 T cell receptor beta chains derived from one specimen sequenced in a study of T cell responses to AZD1222 COVID-19 vaccine. TCRdb's table, derived via immunoSEQ multiplex PCR, lists solely in-frame clones and lacks some. The sample lists 150,000 to 180,000 clones; around 90% were seen once. Sequencing was performed on peripheral blood, taken on day 0 of AZD1222 vaccination. The receptors were sampled from an adult in good health.

The gene calls are TRBV9 and TRBJ2-7; no definite D call. The ends were cut back, 3 bases at V and 2 bases at J, with 12 bases in the middle. The CDR3 consists of 14 residues. Germline values: CDR1 SGDLS, CDR2 YYNGEE. The CDR3 DNA is TGTGCCAGCAGCGGTGGGCCACAGACCTACGAGCAGTACTTC. This gives the protein CASSGGPQTYEQYF.

The sample holds one count of this clone. V and J are TRBV25-1 and TRBJ1-2; unclear D gene. V dropped 2 bases and J dropped 7 bases, with 11 bases sitting between them. Per the germline V gene, CDR1 is MGHDK and CDR2 is SYGVNS. This CDR3 contains 13 residues. Here the CDR3 reads CASSEPGRGGYTF. CDR3 coding DNA: TGTGCCAGCAGTGAACCCGGGCGGGGTGGCTACACCTTC.

V usage is TRBV9 and J usage is TRBJ2-1; 9 nucleotides agree with TRBD1. Per the germline V gene, CDR1 is SGDLS and CDR2 is YYNGEE. J was trimmed by 6 bases and V by 2 bases; bases with no gene match: 6. The CDR3 runs to 15 residues. CDR3 in DNA: TGTGCCAGCAGCGTCCTCTCGGGACAGGGCAATGAGCAGTTCTTC. Translated, it gives CASSVLSGQGNEQFF. Looking up the rest from reference TRBV9 and TRBJ2-1 gives the full variable domain: DSGVTQTPKHLITATGQRVTLRCSPRSGDLSVYWYQQSLDQGLQFLIQYYNGEERAKGNILERFSAQQFPDLHSELNLSSLELGDSALYFCASSVLSGQGNEQFFGPGTRLTVL.

This chain connects TRBV24-1 to TRBJ1-1, with D unresolved. V lost 5 bases, J lost 3 bases, and 6 bases lay in between. CDR3 length: 12 amino acids. Germline loops: CDR1 KGHDR, CDR2 SFDVKD. The CDR3: CATSVGDTEAFF. The CDR3 nucleotides are TGTGCCACCAGTGTAGGCGACACTGAAGCTTTCTTT.

V and J are TRBV4-1 and TRBJ2-4; 9 positions agree with TRBD2. CDR3 size: 17 residues. The trim removed 1 base at V and 0 bases at J, leaving 4 bases unmatched. Germline CDR1 MGHRA, CDR2 YSYEKL. CDR3 DNA: TGCGCCAGCAGCCAAGTTCCTAGCGGGGTAGCCAAAAACATTCAGTACTTC. Its translation is CASSQVPSGVAKNIQYF.

This clone appeared a single time. The chain links TRBV2 to TRBJ1-2, with D hard to call. This CDR3 has 13 amino acids. Germline loops: CDR1 SNHLY, CDR2 FYNNEI. Trimming took 0 bases from V and 8 from J, leaving 10 bases between them. The CDR3, as DNA: TGTGCCAGCAGTGAAGCGCGCTCCGGCGGCTACACCTTC. Translated, it gives CASSEARSGGYTF.

J is TRBJ2-3 and V is TRBV2; D may be TRBD1 (6 bases). Germline V gene data show CDR1 as SNHLY and CDR2 as FYNNEI. The V and J ends lost 4 bases and 1 base respectively, with 6 bases between them. This CDR3 is 13 amino acids long. CDR3 in amino acids: CASSGQGTDTQYF. The CDR3 bases are TGTGCCAGCAGTGGACAGGGCACAGATACGCAGTATTTT.

The rearrangement uses TRBV29-1 and TRBJ1-2, with TRBD1 as a possible D gene (6 bases). In germline, CDR1 is SQVTM, CDR2 ANQGSEA. The CDR3 has 13 amino acids. V lost 4 bases, J lost 4 bases, and 13 bases lay in between. The CDR3 bases are TGCAGCGTTGGTGGGGGGCAAGGCTATGGCTACACCTTC. Translation gives CSVGGGQGYGYTF. The whole variable domain, remainder taken from reference TRBV29-1 and TRBJ1-2, is SAVISQKPSRDICQRGTSLTIQCQVDSQVTMMFWYRQQPGQSLTLIATANQGSEATYESGFVIDKFPISRPNLTFSTLTVSNMSPEDSSIYLCSVGGGQGYGYTFGSGTRLTVV.

CDR3 nucleotides: TGTGCCAGCAGCTGGAAGATGGGATCACAAGAGACCCAGTACTTC. This gives the protein CASSWKMGSQETQYF. This rearrangement joins TRBV5-6 to TRBJ2-5; D is undetermined. Germline V gene sequence: CDR1 SGHDT, CDR2 YYEEEE. This CDR3 has 15 amino acids. V was shortened by 3 bases and J by 2 bases, with 14 bases between the two germline ends. Using reference TRBV5-6 and TRBJ2-5 for the parts outside the CDR3, the full variable domain is DAGVTQSPTHLIKTRGQQVTLRCSPKSGHDTVSWYQQALGQGPQFIFQYYEEEERQRGNFPDRFSGHQFPNYSSELNVNALLLGDSALYLCASSWKMGSQETQYFGPGTRLLVL.

V usage is TRBV19 and J usage is TRBJ2-1; TRBD2 aligns across 12 bases. J gave up 12 bases and V 1 base, and 10 bases lay outside the gene matches. This CDR3 comprises 16 residues. Germline V CDR1 and CDR2: LNHDA, SQIVND (reference sequence). The CDR3 loop is CASSIGGTSGLEGQFF. In DNA, the CDR3 is TGTGCCAGTAGTATAGGTGGGACTAGCGGGCTGGAAGGGCAGTTCTTC. The variable domain in full, with the rest retrieved from reference TRBV19 and TRBJ2-1, is DGGITQSPKYLFRKEGQNVTLSCEQNLNHDAMYWYRQDPGQGLRLIYYSQIVNDFQKGDIAEGYSVSREKKESFPLTVTSAQKNPTAFYLCASSIGGTSGLEGQFFGPGTRLTVL.

V and J are TRBV19 and TRBJ1-4; unclear D gene. The V end was cut by 4 bases, the J end by 2 bases, with 14 bases between. The length of the CDR3 is 16 residues. Germline CDR1 reads LNHDA; CDR2 reads SQIVND (reference sequence). CDR3 bases: TGTGCCAGTAGTAGCCCTACCGGCGGGACTAATGAAAAACTGTTTTTT. This gives the protein CASSSPTGGTNEKLFF.

This sequence joins TRBV13 and TRBJ1-5, with 8 nucleotides matching TRBD1. Germline CDR1 PRHDT, CDR2 FYEKMQ (reference sequence). The V and J ends lost 5 bases and 1 base, in that order; junction bases with no gene match: 4. The CDR3 is made up of 15 amino acids. Here the CDR3 DNA reads TGTGCCAGCAGCACGGGACAGGAAAGCAATCAGCCCCAGCATTTT. Its translation is CASSTGQESNQPQHF.

The gene calls are TRBV4-1 and TRBJ1-5; 9 bases align to TRBD1. Germline values: CDR1 MGHRA, CDR2 YSYEKL. With V trimmed by 5 bases and J by 7 bases, 9 bases remained unmatched. The CDR3 is 15 amino acids. CDR3: CASSVSGTGRQPQHF. Here the CDR3 DNA reads TGCGCCAGCAGCGTATCCGGGACAGGGCGACAGCCCCAGCATTTT.

The CDR3 protein is CASSPFQGQRSTDTQYF. The CDR3 nucleotides are TGTGCCAGCAGTCCTTTTCAGGGACAGCGTAGCACAGATACGCAGTATTTT. The chain combines TRBV7-9 with TRBJ2-3; 7 bases align to TRBD1. Germline CDR1 reads SEHNR; CDR2 reads FQNEAQ (reference sequence). V was pared by 6 bases and J by 0 bases, with 12 bases of the junction left unmatched. The CDR3 runs 17 residues.

The chain recombines TRBV29-1 with TRBJ1-1; no clear D. The CDR3 runs to 12 residues. The germline V gene encodes CDR1 SQVTM and CDR2 ANQGSEA. The V end was cut by 8 bases, the J end by 6 bases, with 16 bases between. The DNA of the CDR3 is TGCAGCACCGGCGATCAGTTCGCTGAAGCTTTCTTT. Amino acids: CSTGDQFAEAFF.

This chain joins TRBV19 and TRBJ1-3; D gene ambiguous. V lost 7 bases and J 0 bases, leaving 10 bases between the germline ends. CDR1 and CDR2 from the germline V gene are LNHDA and SQIVND (reference sequence). This CDR3 has 14 residues. The CDR3 DNA sequence: TGTGCCAGTAATGGGGATTTCTCTGGAAACACCATATATTTT. This translates into CASNGDFSGNTIYF.

The gene calls are TRBV15 and TRBJ1-2, with D possibly matching TRBD1 (5 bases). Trimming pared 5 bases from V and 8 bases from J, leaving 15 bases between. CDR3 length: 13 residues. The germline gives CDR1 LNHNV, CDR2 YYDKDF (reference sequence). In DNA, the CDR3 is TGTGCCACCAGCTACAGGAGCAGGAGGGGCTACACCTTC. Protein: CATSYRSRRGYTF.

This rearrangement joins TRBV19 to TRBJ1-4; a possible D gene is TRBD1 (5 bases). The germline V and J ends were trimmed by 9 bases and 4 bases, with 18 bases remaining between them. Per the germline V gene, CDR1 is LNHDA and CDR2 is SQIVND (reference sequence). This CDR3 spans 15 amino acids. The CDR3: CASNDPGLINEKLFF. In nucleotides, the CDR3 is TGTGCCAGCAACGATCCGGGGCTTATTAATGAAAAACTGTTTTTT.

The table lists this clone with a few counts. This chain uses TRBV6-7 with TRBJ1-2; 7 bases align to TRBD1. TRBV6-7 belongs to the ORF category, with a function that is uncertain. The CDR3 length is 15 residues. V lost 0 bases, J lost 7 bases, and 8 bases stayed unmatched. Here the CDR3 reads CASSYSRARGFGYTF. CDR3 in DNA: TGTGCCAGCAGTTACTCGAGGGCCAGGGGGTTTGGCTACACCTTC.

This chain connects TRBV4-3 to TRBJ1-4; TRBD1 is a possible D gene (5 bases). The CDR3 covers 17 residues. V lost 0 bases and J lost 1, with 12 bases in between. Germline CDR1 is LGHNA and CDR2 is YSLEER. CDR3 nucleotides: TGCGCCAGCAGCCAAGATTGGGGCGGGGGAACTAATGAAAAACTGTTTTTT. Translation: CASSQDWGGGTNEKLFF.

The chain's CDR3 is CASSPDRGRREQFF. The CDR3 region has the DNA TGTGCCAGCAGCCCGGACAGGGGGCGGCGTGAGCAGTTCTTC. The genes are TRBV2 and TRBJ2-1, with TRBD1 matching 11 bases. The V segment lost 6 bases and the J segment 9 bases; nucleotides outside the gene matches: 7. The germline V gene encodes CDR1 SNHLY and CDR2 FYNNEI. The CDR3 contains 14 residues.

In its sample, this clone was seen once. V is TRBV20-1 and J is TRBJ1-1; the D is unclear. Germline assignment: CDR1 DFQATT and CDR2 SNEGSKA (reference sequence). The CDR3 loop spans 15 amino acids. Trimming cost V 3 bases and J 2 bases, with 16 bases left between them. The CDR3 sequence is CSASETRTSNTEAFF. The CDR3 DNA reads as TGCAGTGCTAGTGAAACGAGGACCTCCAACACTGAAGCTTTCTTT.

V and J are TRBV28 and TRBJ1-1; 7 bases are shared with TRBD1. Germline V gene lookup returns CDR1 MDHEN and CDR2 SYDVKM. V shed 7 bases and J 3 bases; nucleotides not matched to a gene: 11. There are 15 residues in the CDR3. The CDR3, as DNA: TGTGCCAGCACGAACAGGGGCCCACGGGACACTGAAGCTTTCTTT. It specifies CASTNRGPRDTEAFF.

The V and J genes are TRBV2 and TRBJ1-5; D is unresolved. V shed 4 bases and J shed 2 bases, with 9 bases lying between them. The germline V gene has CDR1 SNHLY and CDR2 FYNNEI. The CDR3 has 14 amino acids. The CDR3 DNA is TGTGCCAGCAGTGCCGGTGGGCGCAATCAGCCCCAGCATTTT. Translated: CASSAGGRNQPQHF.

The chain carries TRBV10-3 and TRBJ1-4; D is unresolved. This CDR3 has 11 amino acids. Trimming stripped 3 bases from V and 8 bases from J, with 4 bases between. Germline V gives CDR1 ENHRY, CDR2 SYGVKD. Here the CDR3 reads CAISDGEKLFF. DNA for the CDR3: TGTGCCATCAGTGATGGAGAAAAACTGTTTTTT.

Comments on this clone: Within the sample, other DNA sequences also encode this same CDR3. This chain links TRBV28 with TRBJ1-2; D might be TRBD1 (5 bases). The V end lost 5 bases, the J end lost 1 base, and 11 bases lay between the germline ends. The CDR3 has 14 amino acids. Looked up from germline, CDR1 is MDHEN and CDR2 is SYDVKM. CDR3 coding DNA: TGTGCCAGCAGTCCTGGGACGGATAACTATGGCTACACCTTC. Protein product: CASSPGTDNYGYTF.

The chain has TRBV5-1 and TRBJ1-5, with D possibly being TRBD1 (6 bases). The CDR3 loop spans 15 amino acids. Deletions cut 4 bases from V and 0 bases from J, with 11 bases between. From germline, CDR1 is SGHRS and CDR2 YFSETQ. CDR3 nucleotides: TGCGCCAGCAGCCCGGGGGGGCTTAGCAATCAGCCCCAGCATTTT. It encodes CASSPGGLSNQPQHF. Complete variable domain (other parts from reference TRBV5-1 and TRBJ1-5): KAGVTQTPRYLIKTRGQQVTLSCSPISGHRSVSWYQQTPGQGLQFLFEYFSETQRNKGNFPGRFSGRQFSNSRSEMNVSTLELGDSALYLCASSPGGLSNQPQHFGDGTRLSIL.

This chain connects TRBV5-1 to TRBJ2-1, with 7 bases aligning to TRBD2. Germline lookup yields CDR1 SGHRS and CDR2 YFSETQ. The junction had 10 bases not matched to a gene; V was cut back by 6 bases and J by 7 bases. The CDR3 has 14 residues. The DNA of the CDR3 is TGCGCCAGCAAGCGGGACGCCGCGGAAAATGAGCAGTTCTTC. Its translation: CASKRDAAENEQFF.

The chain combines TRBV13 with TRBJ1-1; 9 bases are a match to TRBD1. Trimming removed 3 bases from V and 3 bases from J; junction bases left unmatched: 5. The CDR3 length is 15 residues. Looked up from germline, CDR1 is PRHDT and CDR2 is FYEKMQ (reference sequence). The CDR3 sequence: CASSLGDRDDTEAFF. The CDR3 DNA reads TGTGCCAGCAGCTTGGGGGACAGGGATGACACTGAAGCTTTCTTT.

This chain links TRBV25-1 with TRBJ1-2; possibly TRBD1 for D (5 bases). Germline V gene lookup returns CDR1 MGHDK and CDR2 SYGVNS. The CDR3 is made up of 14 amino acids. V lost 3 bases and J lost 3, with 11 bases in between. CDR3 residues: CASSDPGWDYGYTF. The CDR3 DNA reads as TGTGCCAGCAGTGATCCAGGGTGGGACTATGGCTACACCTTC.

This clone turned up a few times. This chain uses TRBV11-2 with TRBJ1-4, with D possibly being TRBD1 (6 bases). The V gene lost 2 bases and the J gene lost 2 bases, with 6 bases spanning the gap. Germline values: CDR1 SGHAT, CDR2 FQNNGV. CDR3 length: 14 residues. CDR3 sequence: CASSLTGTNEKLFF. The CDR3 DNA follows: TGTGCCAGCAGCTTAACAGGGACTAATGAAAAACTGTTTTTT.

The V call is TRBV10-3, the J call TRBJ2-2; 8 positions match TRBD2. The germline V gene has CDR1 ENHRY and CDR2 SYGVKD. This CDR3 comprises 14 residues. J gave up 5 bases and V 11 bases, and 10 bases lay outside the gene matches. The CDR3 DNA is TGTGCCGGCGGTAGCGGGGCAAAGACCGGGGAGCTGTTTTTT. Translation: CAGGSGAKTGELFF.